This TCR beta chain was recorded in a study of CD8 T cells in ankylosing spondylitis. The V gene's germline CDR1 is DFQATT and CDR2 SNEGSKA (reference sequence). The CDR3 spans 16 residues. V shed 3 bases, J shed 2 bases, and the junction held 9 bases outside the gene matches. Study findings and constraints: Fewer than 10 highly homologous variants formed a TCR beta motif that appeared characteristic of ankylosing spondylitis blood.

Scientists made TCR beta libraries using quantitative 5'-RACE with molecular barcodes. MiXCR was run by TCRdb on the 5' RACE reads, yielding one entry per CDR3 protein. The sample lists under 950,000 distinct CDR3 sequences; around a fifth were seen once. This clonotype was seen ten or more times. Its antigen is unknown. Sequences were obtained from blood, either unsorted or a sorted T cell fraction (not recorded which). The TCR was taken from a male donor with ankylosing spondylitis. The chain couples TRBV20-1 to TRBJ1-2, with TRBD1 matching 10 bases. In DNA form, the CDR3 reads TGCAGTGCTAGCGGCGACAGGGGGCGGGGGAACTATGGCTACACCTTC. Residues: CSASGDRGRGNYGYTF.